Shown below are 26 T cell receptor beta chains from a single sample sequenced in a study of OX40 agonist ivuxolimab in advanced cancers. The repertoire was sequenced with immunoSEQ multiplex PCR; TCRdb's copy has only in-frame clones and lacks some. The profile shows 50,000 to 65,000 clones, about nine tenths of them singletons. The sample was CD4+ or CD8+ T cells sorted from blood, taken in a trial of the OX40 agonist ivuxolimab. These receptors all come from an adult with an advanced solid tumor such as melanoma, head and neck, liver or kidney cancer.

By share of the sample, this clone is medium-sized (0.01 to 0.1%). The rearrangement uses TRBV5-4 and TRBJ2-3, with D perhaps matching TRBD2 (6 bases). This CDR3 region has 14 residues. The ends were cut back, 9 bases at V and 2 bases at J, with 16 bases in the middle. Germline assignment: CDR1 SGHNT and CDR2 YYREEE (reference sequence). The DNA of the CDR3 is TGTGCCACCGCGGAGGGCCCAACCACAGATACGCAGTATTTT. It translates to CATAEGPTTDTQYF.

This sequence joins TRBV5-1 and TRBJ2-2, with 8 nucleotides matching TRBD2. The CDR3 length is 15 residues. V dropped 2 bases and J dropped 2; count of bases not matched to a gene: 2. Germline V lookup: CDR1 SGHRS, CDR2 YFSETQ. Here the CDR3 DNA reads TGCGCCAGCAGCTTACTAGCGGACAACACCGGGGAGCTGTTTTTT. Amino acids: CASSLLADNTGELFF.

This clone was counted between two and nine times. The chain has TRBV2 and TRBJ1-1; TRBD1 is a possible D gene (5 bases). The CDR3 spans 14 residues. Trimming removed 8 bases from V and 3 bases from J, with 16 bases in between. CDR1 SNHLY and CDR2 FYNNEI come from the germline V gene. Here the CDR3 reads CASSLGEPDTEAFF. Here the CDR3 DNA reads TGTGCCAGCTCTTTGGGGGAGCCAGACACTGAAGCTTTCTTT.

This clone was seen a single time. The rearrangement links TRBV27 to TRBJ2-7, with D perhaps being TRBD1 or TRBD2 (5 bases each). V lost 6 bases and J lost 2, with 17 bases in between. The germline V gene encodes CDR1 MNHEY and CDR2 SMNVEV (reference sequence). This CDR3 spans 15 amino acids. CDR3 in DNA: TGTGCCAGCAGGACCCATGGGACGGTTACCTACGAGCAGTACTTC. It codes for CASRTHGTVTYEQYF.

This clone counts as medium-sized (0.01 to 0.1%). The chain carries TRBV6-6 and TRBJ1-2, with 7 nucleotides matching TRBD1. The CDR3 is made up of 16 amino acids. CDR1 is MNHNY, CDR2 SVGAGI, per germline (reference sequence). J was trimmed by 4 bases and V by 3 bases; bases with no gene match: 11. Here the CDR3 reads CASSYREGDRAYGYTF. Written as DNA, the CDR3 is TGTGCCAGCAGTTATCGAGAAGGTGACAGGGCCTATGGCTACACCTTC.

The rearrangement uses TRBV28 and TRBJ1-6; no definite D call. This CDR3 region has 14 residues. The germline CDR1 and CDR2 sequences are MDHEN and SYDVKM. V gave up 5 bases and J gave up 10 bases, with 15 bases separating them. The CDR3 region has the DNA TGTGCCAGCAGTCCCCCGGACGGGATATCACCCCTCCACTTT. Translating it yields CASSPPDGISPLHF. The complete variable domain, with remaining parts taken from reference TRBV28 and TRBJ1-6, reads DVKVTQSSRYLVKRTGEKVFLECVQDMDHENMFWYRQDPGLGLRLIYFSYDVKMKEKGDIPEGYSVSREKKERFSLILESASTNQTSMYLCASSPPDGISPLHFGNGTRLTVT.

This clone showed up just a few times. The rearrangement links TRBV7-2 to TRBJ2-2, with a tentative D call TRBD2 (6 bases). Germline loops: CDR1 SGHTA, CDR2 FQGNSA. Trimming cost V 1 base and J 3 bases, with 9 bases left between them. The CDR3 is made up of 15 amino acids. The CDR3 is CASSLGGDYTGELFF. CDR3 DNA sequence: TGTGCCAGCAGCTTAGGGGGGGATTACACCGGGGAGCTGTTTTTT.

This chain joins TRBV19 and TRBJ2-5; TRBD2 matches at 8 bases. Trimming at V came to 6 bases and at J to 5 bases, leaving 8 bases not matched to a gene. This CDR3 has 14 residues. Germline values: CDR1 LNHDA, CDR2 SQIVND (reference sequence). The DNA for the CDR3 is TGTGCCAGTAGGGCGGGGGGAGGTCGCGAGACCCAGTACTTC. This gives the protein CASRAGGGRETQYF.

The V call is TRBV18, the J call TRBJ2-1; tentatively, D is TRBD1 (6 bases). V was cut by 5 bases and J by 11 bases, with 16 bases left in between. The V gene's germline CDR1 is KGHSH and CDR2 LQKENI. This CDR3 is built from 13 residues. CDR3 protein: CASSGTRDTQQFF. Written as DNA, the CDR3 is TGTGCCAGCTCAGGGACCCGGGACACACAGCAGTTCTTC.

The V and J genes are TRBV9 and TRBJ1-4; possible D gene TRBD1, 6 bases. Germline loops: CDR1 SGDLS, CDR2 YYNGEE. Between the trimmed V and J ends, which lost 2 bases and 5 bases, there was a span of 13 bases. The CDR3 has 15 amino acids. CDR3 sequence (DNA): TGTGCCAGCAGCGTTGGAATGGGGGGCAATGAAAAACTGTTTTTT. Its protein product is CASSVGMGGNEKLFF.

The chain recombines TRBV19 with TRBJ1-2, with D maybe TRBD1 (6 bases). V was pared by 9 bases and J by 8 bases, with 16 bases between. Per germline, CDR1 LNHDA and CDR2 SQIVND (reference sequence). The CDR3 length is 12 residues. The CDR3 DNA sequence: TGTGCCAGCCGACAGGCCCTCCTGGGCTACACCTTC. Translated, it gives CASRQALLGYTF.

This clone has a handful of counts. The gene calls are TRBV9 and TRBJ1-3; 11 nucleotides align to TRBD1. CDR1 is SGDLS, CDR2 YYNGEE, per germline. V lost 4 bases, J lost 0 bases, and 6 bases stayed unmatched. The CDR3 consists of 17 residues. CDR3 coding DNA: TGTGCCAGCAGCATTGGACAGGGGGCTATCTCTGGAAACACCATATATTTT. Amino acids: CASSIGQGAISGNTIYF.

The V gene is TRBV5-6, the J gene TRBJ2-1; D might be TRBD2 (6 bases). The V gene's germline CDR1 is SGHDT and CDR2 YYEEEE. The CDR3 has 14 amino acids. The germline V and J ends were trimmed by 1 base and 15 bases, with 20 bases remaining between them. CDR3 nucleotide sequence: TGTGCCAGCAGCTTGATGAGTTCCGGGACTCCCCCGTTCTTC. Protein product: CASSLMSSGTPPFF.

The chain joins TRBV5-1 to TRBJ2-5, with D possibly called TRBD1 or TRBD2 (5 bases each). Per germline, CDR1 SGHRS and CDR2 YFSETQ. V dropped 0 bases and J dropped 4 bases, with 10 bases sitting between them. CDR3 length: 14 amino acids. In DNA, the CDR3 is TGCGCCAGCAGCTTGGTTGGGGCGGGAGAGACCCAGTACTTC. As protein: CASSLVGAGETQYF.

Here the CDR3 DNA reads TGTGCCAGCAGCTTAGCGTCTGAGCAGTTCTTC. Translation: CASSLASEQFF. The chain couples TRBV7-9 to TRBJ2-1; D remains unclear. The germline V gene has CDR1 SEHNR and CDR2 FQNEAQ (reference sequence). The V gene lost 0 bases and the J gene lost 9 bases, with 3 bases spanning the gap. This CDR3 is built from 11 residues.

This chain joins TRBV11-2 and TRBJ2-1; D remains ambiguous. Germline V gives CDR1 SGHAT, CDR2 FQNNGV. The V gene lost 5 bases and the J gene lost 9 bases, with 14 bases spanning the gap. This CDR3 contains 13 residues. CDR3 sequence (DNA): TGTGCCAGCAGCCACGAAGGAATCGGTGAGCAGTTCTTC. It translates to CASSHEGIGEQFF.

As to this clone: A junction end diverges from the germline sequence, so it may reflect a read error. The chain employs TRBV7-2 and TRBJ1-4; D is possibly TRBD1 (5 bases). The CDR3 spans 16 residues. The germline CDR1 and CDR2 sequences are SGHTA and FQGNSA. As DNA, the CDR3 is TGTGCCAGCAGTTTAGCTACGGGACTTGGTAATGAAAAACTGTTTTTT. Protein product: CASSLATGLGNEKLFF.

This clone has a single count. The V gene is TRBV5-4, the J gene TRBJ2-3; 7 bases line up with TRBD1. The CDR3 contains 14 residues. The V gene's germline CDR1 is SGHNT and CDR2 YYREEE (reference sequence). Losses at the gene ends were 5 bases for V and 0 bases for J; bases not matched to a gene: 3. The CDR3 protein is CASRGQTSTDTQYF. As DNA, the CDR3 is TGTGCCAGCAGGGGACAGACTAGCACAGATACGCAGTATTTT.

The rearrangement links TRBV7-7 to TRBJ2-1, with a weak D call TRBD2 (6 bases). The CDR3 sequence is 13 residues long. Trimming shortened V by 2 bases and J by 9 bases, and 11 bases separated the two germline ends. Germline V gene lookup returns CDR1 SSHAT and CDR2 FNYEAQ (reference sequence). CDR3 in amino acids: CASSLMEGVEQFF. DNA for the CDR3: TGTGCCAGCAGCTTAATGGAGGGCGTTGAGCAGTTCTTC.

This clone appeared once. For the CDR3, the DNA is TGTGCTAGTGGTTTCGAGGCTGGTGGCTACACCTTC. This gives the protein CASGFEAGGYTF. The chain recombines TRBV12-5 with TRBJ1-2; D is undetermined. V was shortened by 3 bases and J by 7 bases, with 9 bases between the two germline ends. The CDR3 extends over 12 amino acids. Germline CDR1 is LGHNT and CDR2 is FRNRAP. The full variable domain, rest sourced from reference TRBV12-5 and TRBJ1-2, is DARVTQTPRHKVTEMGQEVTMRCQPILGHNTVFWYRQTMMQGLELLAYFRNRAPLDDSGMPKDRFSAEMPDATLATLKIQPSEPRDSAVYFCASGFEAGGYTFGSGTRLTVV.

The genes are TRBV5-1 and TRBJ1-6; D gene uncertain. V lost 1 base, J lost 6 bases, and 8 bases lay in between. The CDR3 is made up of 14 amino acids. Germline assignment: CDR1 SGHRS and CDR2 YFSETQ. This CDR3 is CASSLWQLNSPLHF. CDR3 nucleotides: TGCGCCAGCAGCTTGTGGCAACTTAATTCACCCCTCCACTTT.

The rearrangement links TRBV19 to TRBJ2-7, with TRBD1 matching 8 bases. Germline V CDR1 and CDR2: LNHDA, SQIVND (reference sequence). V dropped 3 bases and J dropped 2; count of bases not matched to a gene: 18. The CDR3 covers 19 residues. The CDR3 protein is CASSMRTGLNRQRTYEQYF. As DNA, the CDR3 is TGTGCCAGTAGTATGAGGACAGGGCTCAACCGGCAGCGAACCTACGAGCAGTACTTC.

The gene calls are TRBV5-4 and TRBJ1-1, with D maybe TRBD1 (5 bases). Germline CDR1 is SGHNT and CDR2 is YYREEE (reference sequence). Trimming left V 4 bases short and J 3 bases short, with 19 bases between. The CDR3 consists of 16 residues. CDR3 DNA: TGTGCCAGCAGCAAGGGTGGGGCACCGACCTACACTGAAGCTTTCTTT. Its protein is CASSKGGAPTYTEAFF. Variable domain in full (rest from reference TRBV5-4 and TRBJ1-1): ETGVTQSPTHLIKTRGQQVTLRCSSQSGHNTVSWYQQALGQGPQFIFQYYREEENGRGNFPPRFSGLQFPNYSSELNVNALELDDSALYLCASSKGGAPTYTEAFFGQGTRLTVV.

This rearrangement joins TRBV5-6 to TRBJ2-7, with 8 bases that match TRBD1. V trimming: 3 bases; J trimming: 4 bases; junction bases outside the gene matches: 6. The germline gives CDR1 SGHDT, CDR2 YYEEEE. The CDR3 loop spans 14 amino acids. CDR3 in amino acids: CASSSGTGVYEQYF. The CDR3 DNA sequence: TGTGCCAGCAGCTCCGGGACAGGAGTATACGAGCAGTACTTC.

The genes are TRBV5-6 and TRBJ1-6; D might be TRBD1 (6 bases). This CDR3 region has 15 residues. From germline, CDR1 is SGHDT and CDR2 YYEEEE. V dropped 2 bases and J dropped 10 bases, with 16 bases sitting between them. CDR3 nucleotides: TGTGCCAGCAGCTTCACGGGGGCAGAGAAATCACCCCTCCACTTT. It yields the protein CASSFTGAEKSPLHF.

This chain links TRBV9 with TRBJ2-2, with 8 bases aligning to TRBD2. The CDR3 loop spans 15 amino acids. Germline CDR1 reads SGDLS; CDR2 reads YYNGEE. V lost 4 bases to trimming and J lost 8 bases; unmatched junction nucleotides: 10. In nucleotides, the CDR3 is TGTGCCAGCAGCCGTATAGCGGGAAGAAAAGGGGAGCTGTTTTTT. It yields the protein CASSRIAGRKGELFF.